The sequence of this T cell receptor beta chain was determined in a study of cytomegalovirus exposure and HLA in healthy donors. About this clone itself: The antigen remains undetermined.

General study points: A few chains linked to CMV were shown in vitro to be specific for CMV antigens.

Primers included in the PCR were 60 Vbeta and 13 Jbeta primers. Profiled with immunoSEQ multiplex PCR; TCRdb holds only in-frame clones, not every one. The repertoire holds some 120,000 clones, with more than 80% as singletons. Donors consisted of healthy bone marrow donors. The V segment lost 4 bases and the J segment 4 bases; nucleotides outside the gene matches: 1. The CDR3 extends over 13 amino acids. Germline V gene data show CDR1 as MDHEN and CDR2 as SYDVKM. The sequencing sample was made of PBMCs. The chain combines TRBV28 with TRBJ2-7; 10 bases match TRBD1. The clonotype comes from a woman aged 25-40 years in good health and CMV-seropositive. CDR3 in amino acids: CASSSGQGYEQYF. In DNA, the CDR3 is TGTGCCAGCAGTTCGGGACAGGGGTACGAGCAGTACTTC.